The next 22 T cell receptor beta chains were all read from a single sample in a study of vaccination and CD4 T cells after COVID-19 (dated 2022 in TCRdb). Interpreted using the paper, the treatment or condition label stands for: roughly 10-day PBMC culture with coronavirus spike peptide pools or control peptides (ViraFEST assay). Libraries were constructed by PCR. TCRdb lists the instrument as Illumina iSeq 100. At the Johns Hopkins FTIC core, DNA from the cultured CD4+ T cells underwent TCR sequencing with the Oncomine TCR Beta short-read assay. TCRdb reworked the public reads: Q25 trimming with fastp, MiXCR clone assembly, productive beta chains retained. Each record represents a unique CDR3 protein, reported with the most common genes and DNA among its rows. The sample table lists about 4,000 distinct CDR3 sequences, less than 55% of them with a count of one. About 56% of the sample is taken by the ten largest.

These receptors lack a known antigen. Sequenced material: CD4+ T cells from blood, cultured in vitro. Receptors were obtained from a human donor who had recovered from COVID-19.

The chain employs TRBV20-1 and TRBJ2-7, with 11 bases aligning to TRBD2. The CDR3 consists of 14 residues. V shed 6 bases and J 3 bases; nucleotides not matched to a gene: 7. CDR1 and CDR2 (germline): DFQATT, SNEGSKA (reference sequence). DNA of the CDR3: TGCAGTGCCCCCCGCCTAGCGGGGGGCTACGAGCAGTACTTC. It codes for CSAPRLAGGYEQYF.

Relative to its sample, this clonotype is medium-sized. CDR3 amino acids: CASRSGRDETYEQYF. The CDR3 DNA is TGTGCCAGCAGGAGTGGCCGGGACGAAACCTACGAGCAGTACTTC. The V gene is TRBV7-2, the J gene TRBJ2-7; either TRBD1 or TRBD2 may supply D (5 bases each). Trimming took 6 bases from V and 2 from J, leaving 17 bases between them. The CDR3 length is 15 residues. Germline-derived CDR1 and CDR2 are SGHTA and FQGNSA.

The V and J genes are TRBV7-9 and TRBJ1-2; D may be TRBD1 (5 bases). CDR1 and CDR2 from the germline V gene are SEHNR and FQNEAQ (reference sequence). The V gene lost 2 bases and the J gene lost 4 bases, with 17 bases spanning the gap. CDR3 size: 16 residues. The DNA of the CDR3 is TGTGCCAGCAGCTTAATGTTGTCAAGGGACGTCTATGGCTACACCTTC. It specifies CASSLMLSRDVYGYTF.

V gene TRBV2 combines with J gene TRBJ1-5; TRBD1 is a possible D gene (6 bases). Trimming removed 4 bases from V and 2 bases from J, with 15 bases in between. The CDR3 is 16 residues long. CDR1 is SNHLY, CDR2 FYNNEI, per germline. CDR3: CASSGPTPGGNQPQHF. The CDR3 DNA sequence: TGTGCCAGCAGTGGGCCCACCCCAGGGGGCAATCAGCCCCAGCATTTT.

The rearrangement joins TRBV19 to TRBJ2-3; no clear D. The CDR3 has 13 residues. Germline V lookup: CDR1 LNHDA, CDR2 SQIVND (reference sequence). V shed 4 bases and J shed 0 bases, with 5 bases lying between them. The CDR3 region is CASSKSSTDTQYF. The DNA of the CDR3 is TGTGCCAGTAGTAAAAGTAGCACAGATACGCAGTATTTT.

In regard to this clonotype: At one of its ends the junction is not consistent with the germline gene, which may arise from a read error. V and J are TRBV7-3 and TRBJ1-1, with no clear D. Germline V lookup: CDR1 SGHTA, CDR2 FQGTGA. The CDR3 is 12 amino acids. As DNA, the CDR3 is TGTGCCGGCAGCCTGGACGGCCTTGAAGCTTTCTTT. It encodes CAGSLDGLEAFF. Combining the CDR3 with reference TRBV7-3 and TRBJ1-1 gives the whole variable domain GAGVSQTPSNKVTEKGKYVELRCDPISGHTALYWYRQSLGQGPEFLIYFQGTGAADDSGLPNDRFFAVRPEGSVSTLKIQRTERGDSAVYLCAGSLDGLEAFFGQGTRLTVV.

The chain combines TRBV20-1 with TRBJ2-1; the match to TRBD1 covers 10 bases. Germline V gives CDR1 DFQATT, CDR2 SNEGSKA (reference sequence). The CDR3 has 16 amino acids. Unmatched junction bases numbered 4, after V lost 1 base and J lost 1 base. The CDR3: CSARAPGQGSYNEQFF. CDR3 bases: TGCAGTGCTAGAGCCCCGGGACAGGGGTCCTACAATGAGCAGTTCTTC.

J is TRBJ2-5 and V is TRBV29-1; D remains ambiguous. Germline lookup yields CDR1 SQVTM and CDR2 ANQGSEA. This CDR3 comprises 12 residues. Between the trimmed V and J ends, which lost 4 bases and 0 bases, there was a span of 6 bases. In DNA, the CDR3 is TGCAGCGTTGGGCCAGACCAAGAGACCCAGTACTTC. Its protein product is CSVGPDQETQYF.

The V call is TRBV6-5, the J call TRBJ2-3; unclear D gene. V was trimmed by 4 bases and J by 0 bases, leaving 2 bases between them. CDR1 MNHEY and CDR2 SVGAGI come from the germline V gene. This CDR3 is built from 12 residues. In DNA, the CDR3 is TGTGCCAGCAGTTCTAGCACAGATACGCAGTATTTT. Translation gives CASSSSTDTQYF.

The rearrangement uses TRBV7-3 and TRBJ2-3; 9 nucleotides agree with TRBD1. Per the germline V gene, CDR1 is SGHTA and CDR2 is FQGTGA. V was clipped by 4 bases and J by 8 bases; unmatched bases: 1. The CDR3 consists of 12 residues. CDR3 DNA sequence: TGTGCCAGCAGCTCACAGGGGGCTACGCAGTATTTT. Residues: CASSSQGATQYF.

V and J are TRBV10-1 and TRBJ2-2; TRBD2 matches at 10 bases. After removal of 2 bases from V and 5 bases from J, the junction contained 8 bases not matched to a gene. CDR3 length: 17 amino acids. The germline CDR1 and CDR2 sequences are WNHNN and SYGVQD (reference sequence). CDR3 amino acids: CASSEGEGSGRTGELFF. The CDR3 DNA sequence: TGCGCCAGCAGTGAGGGGGAAGGTAGCGGGAGGACCGGGGAGCTGTTTTTT.

This clonotype was seen more than once but under ten times. The chain couples TRBV21-1 to TRBJ1-4; the listed D gene, TRBD1, was not tested against the DNA. TRBV21-1 is flagged as a pseudogene. This CDR3 has 14 amino acids. The CDR3 DNA reads as TGTGCCAGCAGCGACCCACAGGGGAATGAAAAACTGTTTTTT. Amino acids: CASSDPQGNEKLFF.

This clonotype was detected a few times. The rearrangement uses TRBV7-9 and TRBJ1-1, with D possibly matching TRBD1 (5 bases). Germline V gene sequence: CDR1 SEHNR, CDR2 FQNEAQ (reference sequence). This CDR3 is built from 19 residues. Trimming removed 1 base at V and 1 base at J, with 22 bases between. The CDR3, as DNA: TGTGCCAGCAGCTTAGGACCGTGGCAGGGCGTTCGGGGGAACACTGAAGCTTTCTTT. This sequence encodes CASSLGPWQGVRGNTEAFF. The complete variable domain, with remaining parts taken from reference TRBV7-9 and TRBJ1-1, reads DTGVSQNPRHKITKRGQNVTFRCDPISEHNRLYWYRQTLGQGPEFLTYFQNEAQLEKSRLLSDRFSAERPKGSFSTLEIQRTEQGDSAMYLCASSLGPWQGVRGNTEAFFGQGTRLTVV.

This chain uses TRBV20-1 with TRBJ2-7; 8 bases match TRBD1. V gave up 7 bases and J gave up 2 bases; unmatched junction bases: 10. The CDR3 is made up of 14 amino acids. CDR1 and CDR2 from the germline V gene are DFQATT and SNEGSKA (reference sequence). CDR3 protein: CSVSEGQAPYEQYF. As DNA, the CDR3 is TGCAGTGTTAGTGAGGGACAGGCCCCCTACGAGCAGTACTTC.

This chain links TRBV11-2 with TRBJ2-2; D unclear. Trimming removed 0 bases from V and 4 bases from J, with 3 bases in between. The CDR3 is 13 residues long. Germline values: CDR1 SGHAT, CDR2 FQNNGV. For the CDR3, the DNA is TGTGCCAGCAGCTTAGACGGCACCGGGGAGCTGTTTTTT. Amino acids: CASSLDGTGELFF.

This clonotype has more than one count but fewer than ten. The chain links TRBV7-9 to TRBJ2-5; no clear D. The CDR3 has 12 amino acids. V was clipped by 5 bases and J by 4 bases, with 8 bases between them. CDR1 is SEHNR, CDR2 FQNEAQ, per germline (reference sequence). CDR3 protein: CASSRHTETQYF. In nucleotides, the CDR3 is TGTGCCAGCAGCCGACACACAGAGACCCAGTACTTC.

This rearrangement joins TRBV6-1 to TRBJ1-5; weak D call: TRBD1 (5 bases). This CDR3 is 15 amino acids long. Germline lookup yields CDR1 MNHNS and CDR2 SASEGT. V lost 8 bases, J lost 0 bases, and 14 bases lay in between. The CDR3 sequence: CASGAGGNSNQPQHF. In DNA form, the CDR3 reads TGTGCCAGCGGGGCGGGGGGAAATAGCAATCAGCCCCAGCATTTT.

This clonotype was picked up a small number of times. CDR3 bases: TGTGCCAGCAGTACACAGGGGCGGCCCCAGCATTTT. As protein: CASSTQGRPQHF. This chain joins TRBV6-1 and TRBJ1-5, with TRBD1 matching over 7 bases. V was clipped by 5 bases and J by 9 bases; unmatched bases: 4. Germline-derived CDR1 and CDR2 are MNHNS and SASEGT. This CDR3 contains 12 residues.

V gene TRBV9 combines with J gene TRBJ2-7; 14 bases fit TRBD2. J gave up 4 bases and V 7 bases, and 7 bases lay outside the gene matches. The CDR3 runs to 15 residues. CDR1 and CDR2 (germline): SGDLS, YYNGEE. Written as DNA, the CDR3 is TGTGCCAGCTCGCCGACTAGCGGGGGGGCTTACGAGCAGTACTTC. Amino acids: CASSPTSGGAYEQYF. Full variable domain (missing parts from reference TRBV9 and TRBJ2-7): DSGVTQTPKHLITATGQRVTLRCSPRSGDLSVYWYQQSLDQGLQFLIQYYNGEERAKGNILERFSAQQFPDLHSELNLSSLELGDSALYFCASSPTSGGAYEQYFGPGTRLTVT.

V is TRBV27 and J is TRBJ2-6; tentatively, D is TRBD1 (6 bases). The length of the CDR3 is 22 residues. Germline-derived CDR1 and CDR2 are MNHEY and SMNVEV (reference sequence). Trimming stripped 5 bases from V and 0 bases from J, with 29 bases between. CDR3 DNA: TGTGCCAGCAGTCGGCTCAGTCGAGAAACAGGGCTACCTTTCTCTGGGGCCAACGTCCTGACTTTC. This translates into CASSRLSRETGLPFSGANVLTF.

This clonotype was seen more than once but under ten times. The V call is TRBV2, the J call TRBJ1-5, with a weak D call TRBD1 (6 bases). The V and J ends lost 5 bases and 3 bases respectively, with 11 bases between them. CDR3 length: 14 residues. Germline V CDR1 and CDR2: SNHLY, FYNNEI. Here the CDR3 reads CASSPGQNNQPQHF. CDR3 nucleotide sequence: TGTGCCAGCAGTCCAGGACAGAACAATCAGCCCCAGCATTTT.

In this sample, this clonotype turned up once. The chain couples TRBV12-3 or TRBV12-4 to TRBJ1-2; D not certain. Trimming left V 3 bases short and J 4 bases short, with 15 bases between. The CDR3 is made up of 15 amino acids. In nucleotides, the CDR3 is TGTGCCAGCAGTTTTAGTTTGGCCGCCCTCTATGGCTACACCTTC. It encodes CASSFSLAALYGYTF.